This TCR beta chain was found in a study of T cell clonality in common variable immunodeficiency. Study observations and caveats: Repertoire-complication correlations in CVID were limited by patient heterogeneity. Reportedly, TCR beta sequences from common variable immunodeficiency showed fewer deletions and N-nucleotide insertions.

Repertoires were generated with immunoSEQ multiplex PCR, while TCRdb's copy carries only in-frame clones and drops some. Altogether around 40,000 clones were found in the sample, and no singletons occur. Germline-derived CDR1 and CDR2 are DFQATT and SNEGSKA (reference sequence). This CDR3 is 14 amino acids long. After removal of 3 bases from V and 4 bases from J, the junction contained 5 bases not matched to a gene. To note about this clone: The antigen is unknown. The CDR3 end falls 3 residues outside the read, so it is completed with the germline J gene.

This clonotype was sampled from a person between 18 and 75 years old in good health. The sequenced sample consisted of peripheral blood mononuclear cells. The chain uses TRBV20-1 and TRBJ2-7; 11 positions match TRBD2. The covered CDR3 bases are TGCAGTGCTAGTGCACTAGCGGGGGCATACGAG. Its protein product is CSASALAGAYE. The full-length CDR3 reads as CSASALAGAYEQYF.